One sample yielded the 8 T cell receptor beta chains listed below, sequenced in a study of CD8+CD57+ T cells in acquired aplastic anemia. TCR beta VDJ and CDR3 were profiled, and genomic DNA was the template. A single record per CDR3 protein comes from TCRdb applying MiXCR to the reads. The sample gives under 200,000 distinct CDR3 sequences, under 70% of which show up once; about 45% is in the top ten. The specimen was sorted CD4+, CD8+, or CD8+CD57+ T cells (not recorded which) from PBMCs. The receptors originated from a human donor with severe aplastic anemia or a healthy control (not recorded which).

About this clonotype itself: Given the absence of the conserved phenylalanine or tryptophan at the CDR3 end, a read error is likely. The gene calls are TRBV9 and TRBJ1-6; D is ambiguous. V was trimmed by 4 bases and J by 3 bases, leaving 11 bases between them. Per the germline V gene, CDR1 is SGDLS and CDR2 is YYNGEE. This CDR3 contains 15 residues. Here the CDR3 DNA reads TGTGCCAGCAGCAAGACGACGGGCTATAATTCACCCCTCCACTCT. Translated, it gives CASSKTTGYNSPLHS.

This clonotype has a single count. This chain uses TRBV19 with TRBJ1-4; D gene unclear. CDR1 and CDR2 (germline): LNHDA, SQIVND (reference sequence). CDR3 length equals 12 residues. V lost 6 bases to trimming and J lost 12 bases, with 14 bases between them. This CDR3 is CASSRSKGELFF. CDR3 nucleotide sequence: TGTGCCAGTAGCAGATCCAAAGGAGAACTGTTTTTT.

The chain employs TRBV7-3 and TRBJ2-1, with 9 bases lining up with TRBD1. J lost 2 bases, V lost 2 bases, and 19 bases had no gene match. Per the germline V gene, CDR1 is SGHTA and CDR2 is FQGTGA. There are 21 residues in the CDR3. This chain's CDR3 is CASSLYSKQGAFHSTYNEQFF. The CDR3 DNA reads as TGTGCCAGCAGCTTATATTCGAAACAGGGGGCGTTTCACTCAACCTACAATGAGCAGTTCTTC.

The CDR3 DNA is TGTGCCAGTAGTCCCTCAGCACAGGGGCTCGAGCAGTACTTC. It yields the protein CASSPSAQGLEQYF. The chain uses TRBV19 and TRBJ2-7; 7 positions match TRBD1. Losses at the gene ends were 5 bases for V and 6 bases for J; bases not matched to a gene: 10. This CDR3 has 14 residues. Germline V gene lookup returns CDR1 LNHDA and CDR2 SQIVND (reference sequence).

This clonotype has a handful of counts. The V and J genes are TRBV24-1 and TRBJ2-1, with 14 bases that match TRBD2. V shed 4 bases and J 0 bases; nucleotides not matched to a gene: 16. This CDR3 region has 22 residues. CDR1 and CDR2 from the germline V gene are KGHDR and SFDVKD. DNA for the CDR3: TGTGCCACCAGTGACCCGACCCCTGGGACTAGCGGGGGCCGTACCTCCTACAATGAGCAGTTCTTC. It encodes CATSDPTPGTSGGRTSYNEQFF.

This chain connects TRBV7-9 to TRBJ1-2; no firm D call. In germline, CDR1 is SEHNR, CDR2 FQNEAQ (reference sequence). Trimming removed 0 bases from V and 2 bases from J, with 10 bases in between. The CDR3 is made up of 15 amino acids. In nucleotides, the CDR3 is TGTGCCAGCAGCTTAGCCTGGGGAGGAAACTATGGCTACACCTTC. This sequence encodes CASSLAWGGNYGYTF.

Only a few counts were recorded for this clonotype. The V and J genes are TRBV25-1 and TRBJ2-7, with TRBD1 matching 8 bases. CDR3 size: 15 residues. J was trimmed by 2 bases and V by 3 bases; bases with no gene match: 6. Germline-derived CDR1 and CDR2 are MGHDK and SYGVNS. The CDR3 bases are TGTGCCAGCAGTGATGCAAGGACAGGGACCTACGAGCAGTACTTC. It codes for CASSDARTGTYEQYF.

As for this clonotype: Relative to the germline gene, one junction end is altered; a read error may explain this. The chain couples TRBV25-1 to TRBJ1-4, with D perhaps TRBD1 (5 bases). CDR1 is MGHDK, CDR2 SYGVNS, per germline. The CDR3 loop spans 15 amino acids. The CDR3 DNA is TGTGCCAGCAGTGAGTGGGGGATGGTCGATGAAAAACTGCTTTTT. Translating gives CASSEWGMVDEKLLF.